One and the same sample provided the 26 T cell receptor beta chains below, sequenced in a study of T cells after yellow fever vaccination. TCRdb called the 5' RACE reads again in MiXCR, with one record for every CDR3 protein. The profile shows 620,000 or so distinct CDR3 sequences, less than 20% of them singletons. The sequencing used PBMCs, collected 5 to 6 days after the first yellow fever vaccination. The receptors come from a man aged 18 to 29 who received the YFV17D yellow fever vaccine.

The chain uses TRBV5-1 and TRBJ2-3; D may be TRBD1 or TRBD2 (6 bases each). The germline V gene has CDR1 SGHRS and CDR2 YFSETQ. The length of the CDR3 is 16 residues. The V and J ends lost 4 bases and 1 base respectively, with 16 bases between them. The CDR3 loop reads CASSPGVAVRTDTQYF. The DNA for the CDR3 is TGCGCCAGCAGCCCAGGGGTAGCGGTGCGCACAGATACGCAGTATTTT.

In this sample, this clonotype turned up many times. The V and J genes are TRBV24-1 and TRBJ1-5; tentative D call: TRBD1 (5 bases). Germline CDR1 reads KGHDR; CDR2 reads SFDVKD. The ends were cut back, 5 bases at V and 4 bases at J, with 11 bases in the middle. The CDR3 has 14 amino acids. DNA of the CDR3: TGTGCCACCAGTGGGCAGGGCCAAAATCAGCCCCAGCATTTT. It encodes CATSGQGQNQPQHF.

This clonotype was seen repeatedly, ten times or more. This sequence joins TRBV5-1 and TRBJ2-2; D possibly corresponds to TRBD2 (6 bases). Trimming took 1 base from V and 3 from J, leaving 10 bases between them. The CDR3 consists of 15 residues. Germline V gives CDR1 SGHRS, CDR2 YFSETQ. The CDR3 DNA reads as TGCGCCAGCAGCTTGACCTCGGGGGACACCGGGGAGCTGTTTTTT. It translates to CASSLTSGDTGELFF.

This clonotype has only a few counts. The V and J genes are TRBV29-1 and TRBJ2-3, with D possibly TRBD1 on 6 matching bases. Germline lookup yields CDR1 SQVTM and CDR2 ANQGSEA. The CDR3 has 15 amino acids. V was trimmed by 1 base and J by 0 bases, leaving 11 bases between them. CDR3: CSVEGTETSTDTQYF. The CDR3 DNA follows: TGCAGCGTTGAAGGGACAGAGACTAGCACAGATACGCAGTATTTT.

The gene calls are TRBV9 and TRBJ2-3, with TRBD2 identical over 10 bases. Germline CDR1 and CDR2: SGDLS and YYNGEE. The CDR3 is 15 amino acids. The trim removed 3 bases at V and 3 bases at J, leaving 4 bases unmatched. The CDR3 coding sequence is TGTGCCAGCAGCGGGCCGGGACTAGCGACAGATACGCAGTATTTT. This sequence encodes CASSGPGLATDTQYF.

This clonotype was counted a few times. The CDR3 bases are TGTGCCAGCAGCTCCCCCGGGGGTGGGGGATACGAGCAGTACGTC. Protein product: CASSSPGGGGYEQYV. V usage is TRBV11-2 and J usage is TRBJ2-7; possibly TRBD2 for D (6 bases). The CDR3 contains 15 residues. Germline CDR1 is SGHAT and CDR2 is FQNNGV. Trimming removed 4 bases from V and 4 bases from J, with 17 bases in between.

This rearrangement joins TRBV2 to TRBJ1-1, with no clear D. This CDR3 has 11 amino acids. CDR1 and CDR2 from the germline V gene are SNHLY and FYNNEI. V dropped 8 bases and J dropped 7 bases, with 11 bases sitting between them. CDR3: CASAPLFEAFF. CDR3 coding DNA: TGTGCCAGCGCGCCGCTTTTTGAAGCTTTCTTT.

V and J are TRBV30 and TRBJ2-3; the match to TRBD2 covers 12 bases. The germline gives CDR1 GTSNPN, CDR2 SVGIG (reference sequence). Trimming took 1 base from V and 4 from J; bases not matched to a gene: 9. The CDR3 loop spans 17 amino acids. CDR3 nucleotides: TGTGCCTGGAGTGCTATTCGGACTAGCGGGATTCCAGATACGCAGTATTTT. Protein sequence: CAWSAIRTSGIPDTQYF.

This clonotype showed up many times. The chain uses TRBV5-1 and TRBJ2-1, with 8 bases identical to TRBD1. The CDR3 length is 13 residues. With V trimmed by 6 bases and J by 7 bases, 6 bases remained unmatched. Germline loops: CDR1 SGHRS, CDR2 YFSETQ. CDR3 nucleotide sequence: TGCGCCAGCAACCGACAGGGGCTTAATGAGCAGTTCTTC. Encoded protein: CASNRQGLNEQFF.

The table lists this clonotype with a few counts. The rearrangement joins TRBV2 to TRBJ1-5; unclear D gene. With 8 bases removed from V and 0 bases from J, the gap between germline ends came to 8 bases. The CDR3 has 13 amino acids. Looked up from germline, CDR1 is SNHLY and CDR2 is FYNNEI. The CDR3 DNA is TGTGCCAGCGGTCAGGATAGCAATCAGCCCCAGCATTTT. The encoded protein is CASGQDSNQPQHF.

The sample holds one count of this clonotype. CDR3: CASSEASGFTDTQYF. CDR3 sequence (DNA): TGCGCCAGCTCGGAGGCTAGCGGATTCACAGATACGCAGTATTTT. V usage is TRBV5-1 and J usage is TRBJ2-3; 7 bases match TRBD2. The germline V gene has CDR1 SGHRS and CDR2 YFSETQ. V shed 7 bases, J shed 2 bases, and the junction held 10 bases outside the gene matches. This CDR3 contains 15 residues.

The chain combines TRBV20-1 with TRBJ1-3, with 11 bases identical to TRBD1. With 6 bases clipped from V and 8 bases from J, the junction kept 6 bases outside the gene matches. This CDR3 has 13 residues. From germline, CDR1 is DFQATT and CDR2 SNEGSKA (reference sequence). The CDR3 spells CSARDRGIDTIYF. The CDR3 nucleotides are TGCAGTGCCAGGGACAGGGGGATAGACACCATATATTTT.

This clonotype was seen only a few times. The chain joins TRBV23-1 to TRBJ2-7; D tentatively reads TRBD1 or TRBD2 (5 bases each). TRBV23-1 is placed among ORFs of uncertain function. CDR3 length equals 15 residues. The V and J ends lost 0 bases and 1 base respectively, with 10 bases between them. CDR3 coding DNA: TGCGCCAGCAGTCAATCTGGGGGTCATTCCTACGAGCAGTACGTC. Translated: CASSQSGGHSYEQYV.

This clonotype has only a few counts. The CDR3 DNA follows: TGTGCCAGCAGTCCCTACAGGGCCCTGGATAGCAATCAGCCCCAGCATTTT. Translated, it gives CASSPYRALDSNQPQHF. The rearrangement uses TRBV6-1 and TRBJ1-5; a possible D gene is TRBD1 (6 bases). V was trimmed by 5 bases and J by 0 bases, leaving 17 bases between them. Germline CDR1 and CDR2: MNHNS and SASEGT. This CDR3 spans 17 amino acids.

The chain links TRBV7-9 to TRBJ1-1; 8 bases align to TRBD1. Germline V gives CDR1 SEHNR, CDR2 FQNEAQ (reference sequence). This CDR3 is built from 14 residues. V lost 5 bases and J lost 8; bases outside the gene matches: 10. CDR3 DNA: TGTGCCAGCAGCCCCGCGACAGGGGTTACCGAAGCTTTCTTT. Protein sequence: CASSPATGVTEAFF.

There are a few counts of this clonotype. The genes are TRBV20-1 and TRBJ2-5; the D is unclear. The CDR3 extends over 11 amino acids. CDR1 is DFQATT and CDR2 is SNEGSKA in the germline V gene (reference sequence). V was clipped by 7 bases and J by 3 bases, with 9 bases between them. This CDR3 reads CSGLLKETQYF. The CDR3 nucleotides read TGCAGTGGGTTGCTAAAAGAGACCCAGTACTTC.

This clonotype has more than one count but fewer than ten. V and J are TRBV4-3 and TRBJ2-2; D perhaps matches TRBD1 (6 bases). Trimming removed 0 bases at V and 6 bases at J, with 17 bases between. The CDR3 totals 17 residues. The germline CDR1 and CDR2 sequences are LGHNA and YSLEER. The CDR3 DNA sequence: TGCGCCAGCAGCCAAGATGGGGGCAGCCGAAGGGCCGGGGAGCTGTTTTTT. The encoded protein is CASSQDGGSRRAGELFF.

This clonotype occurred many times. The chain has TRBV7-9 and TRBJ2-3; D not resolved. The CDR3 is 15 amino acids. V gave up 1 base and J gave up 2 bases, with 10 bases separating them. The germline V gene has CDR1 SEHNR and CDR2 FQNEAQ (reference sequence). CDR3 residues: CASSLEAQSTDTQYF. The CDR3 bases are TGTGCCAGCAGCTTAGAGGCTCAGTCCACAGATACGCAGTATTTT.

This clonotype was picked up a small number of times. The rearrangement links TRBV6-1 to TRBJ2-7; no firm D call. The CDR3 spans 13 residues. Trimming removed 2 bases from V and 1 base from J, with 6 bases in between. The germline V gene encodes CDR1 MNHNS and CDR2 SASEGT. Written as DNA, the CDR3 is TGTGCCAGCAGTGAATCTATTTCCTACGAGCAGTACTTC. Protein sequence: CASSESISYEQYF.

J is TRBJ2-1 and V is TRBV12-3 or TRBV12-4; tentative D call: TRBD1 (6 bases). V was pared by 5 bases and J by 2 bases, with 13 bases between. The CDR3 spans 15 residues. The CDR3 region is CASSAYRAPYNEQFF. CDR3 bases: TGTGCCAGCAGTGCCTACAGGGCCCCCTACAATGAGCAGTTCTTC.

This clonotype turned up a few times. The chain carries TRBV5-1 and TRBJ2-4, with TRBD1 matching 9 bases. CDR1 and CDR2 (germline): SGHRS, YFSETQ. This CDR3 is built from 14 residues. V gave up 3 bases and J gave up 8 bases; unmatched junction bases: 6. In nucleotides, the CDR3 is TGCGCCAGCAGCTGGACAGGGGCGGGAGACATTCAGTACTTC. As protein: CASSWTGAGDIQYF.

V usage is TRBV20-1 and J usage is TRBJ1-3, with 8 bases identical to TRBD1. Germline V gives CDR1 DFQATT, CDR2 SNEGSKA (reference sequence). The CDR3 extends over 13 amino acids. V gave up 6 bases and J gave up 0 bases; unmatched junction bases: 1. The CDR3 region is CSARGPSGNTIYF. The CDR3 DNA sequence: TGCAGTGCCAGGGGGCCCTCTGGAAACACCATATATTTT.

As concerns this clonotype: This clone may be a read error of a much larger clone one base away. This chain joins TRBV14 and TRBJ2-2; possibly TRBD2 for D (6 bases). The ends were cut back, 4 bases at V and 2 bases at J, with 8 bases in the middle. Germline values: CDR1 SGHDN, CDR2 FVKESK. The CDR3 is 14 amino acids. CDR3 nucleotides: TGTGCCAGCAGCCGGGACTTTAACACCGGGGAGCTGTTTTTT. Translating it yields CASSRDFNTGELFF.

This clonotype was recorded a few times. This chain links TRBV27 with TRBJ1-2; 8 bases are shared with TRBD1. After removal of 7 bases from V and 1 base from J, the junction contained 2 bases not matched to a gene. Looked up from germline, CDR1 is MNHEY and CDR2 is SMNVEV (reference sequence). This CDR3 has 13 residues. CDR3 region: CASTGGNNYGYTF. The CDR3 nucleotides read TGTGCCAGCACAGGGGGCAATAACTATGGCTACACCTTC.

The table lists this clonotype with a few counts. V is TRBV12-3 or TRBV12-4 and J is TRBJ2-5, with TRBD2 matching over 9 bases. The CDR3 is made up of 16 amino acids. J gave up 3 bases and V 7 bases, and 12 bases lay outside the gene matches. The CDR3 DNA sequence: TGTGCCAGCACGGATAAGGGACTAGCTGAGGAAGAGACCCAGTACTTC. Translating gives CASTDKGLAEEETQYF.

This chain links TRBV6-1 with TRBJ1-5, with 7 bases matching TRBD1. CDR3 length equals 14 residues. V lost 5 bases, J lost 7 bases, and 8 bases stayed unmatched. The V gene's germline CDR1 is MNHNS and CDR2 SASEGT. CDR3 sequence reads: CASSPGGMRQPQHF. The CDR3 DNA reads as TGTGCCAGCAGTCCAGGGGGGATGAGGCAGCCCCAGCATTTT.